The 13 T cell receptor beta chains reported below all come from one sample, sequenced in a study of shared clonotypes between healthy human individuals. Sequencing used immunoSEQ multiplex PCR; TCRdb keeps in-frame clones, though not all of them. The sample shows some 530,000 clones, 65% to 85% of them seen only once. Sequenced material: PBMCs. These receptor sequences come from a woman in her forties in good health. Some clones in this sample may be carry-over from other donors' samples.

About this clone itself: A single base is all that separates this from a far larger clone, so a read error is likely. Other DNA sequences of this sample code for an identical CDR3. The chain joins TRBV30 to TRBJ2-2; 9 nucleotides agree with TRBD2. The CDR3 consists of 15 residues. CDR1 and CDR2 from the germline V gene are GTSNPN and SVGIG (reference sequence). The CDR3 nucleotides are TGTGCCGTCGGGGGGATAGCGGGAGTTGTCGGGGAGCCGTTTTTT. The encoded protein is CAVGGIAGVVGEPFF.

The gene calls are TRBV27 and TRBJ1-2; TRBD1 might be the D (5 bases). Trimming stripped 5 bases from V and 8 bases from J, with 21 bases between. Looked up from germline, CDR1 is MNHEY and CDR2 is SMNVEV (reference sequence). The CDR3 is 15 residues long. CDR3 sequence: CASSLSGDPSSGYTF. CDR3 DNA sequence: TGTGCCAGCAGTCTCTCCGGGGACCCAAGCTCGGGCTACACCTTC.

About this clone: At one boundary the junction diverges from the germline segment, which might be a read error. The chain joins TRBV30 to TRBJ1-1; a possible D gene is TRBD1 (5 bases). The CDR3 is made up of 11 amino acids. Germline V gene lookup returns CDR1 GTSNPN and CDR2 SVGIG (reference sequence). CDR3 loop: CAWMDMTEASF. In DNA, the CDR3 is TGTGCCTGGATGGACATGACTGAAGCTTCCTTT. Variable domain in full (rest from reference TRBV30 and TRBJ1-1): SQTIHQWPATLVQPVGSPLSLECTVEGTSNPNLYWYRQAAGRGLQLLFYSVGIGQISSEVPQNLSASRPQDRQFILSSKKLLLSDSGFYLCAWMDMTEASFGQGTRLTVV.

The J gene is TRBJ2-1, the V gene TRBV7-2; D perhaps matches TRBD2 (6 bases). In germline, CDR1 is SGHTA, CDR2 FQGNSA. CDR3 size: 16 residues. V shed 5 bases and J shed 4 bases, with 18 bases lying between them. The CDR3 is CASSMGPPGLYNEQFF. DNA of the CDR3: TGTGCCAGCAGCATGGGGCCACCGGGACTTTACAATGAGCAGTTCTTC.

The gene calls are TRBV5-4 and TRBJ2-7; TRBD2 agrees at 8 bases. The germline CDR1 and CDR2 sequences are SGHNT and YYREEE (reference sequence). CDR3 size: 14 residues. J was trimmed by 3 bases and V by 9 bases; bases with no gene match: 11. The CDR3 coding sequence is TGTGCCACAGGGGCCCCGGGAGGGATCTACGAGCAGTACTTC. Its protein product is CATGAPGGIYEQYF.

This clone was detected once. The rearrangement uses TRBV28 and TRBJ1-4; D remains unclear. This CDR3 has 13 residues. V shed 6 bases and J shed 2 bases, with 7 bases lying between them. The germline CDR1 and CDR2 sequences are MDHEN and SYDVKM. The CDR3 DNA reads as TGTGCCAGCAGCACCCCCACTAATGAAAAACTGTTTTTT. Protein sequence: CASSTPTNEKLFF.

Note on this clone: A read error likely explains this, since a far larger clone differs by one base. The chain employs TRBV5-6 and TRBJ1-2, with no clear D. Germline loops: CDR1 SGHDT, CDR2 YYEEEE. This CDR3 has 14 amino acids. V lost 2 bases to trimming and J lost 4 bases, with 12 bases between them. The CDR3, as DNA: TGTGCCAGCAGCTTTGCCATGGACGGCTATGGCTACACCTTC. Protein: CASSFAMDGYGYTF.

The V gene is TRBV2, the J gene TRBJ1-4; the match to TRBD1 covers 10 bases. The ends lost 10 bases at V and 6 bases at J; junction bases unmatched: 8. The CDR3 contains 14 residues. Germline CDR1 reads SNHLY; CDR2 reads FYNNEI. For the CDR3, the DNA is TGTGCCACGAGCCGGGACAGGGGTTATGAAAAACTGTTTTTT. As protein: CATSRDRGYEKLFF.

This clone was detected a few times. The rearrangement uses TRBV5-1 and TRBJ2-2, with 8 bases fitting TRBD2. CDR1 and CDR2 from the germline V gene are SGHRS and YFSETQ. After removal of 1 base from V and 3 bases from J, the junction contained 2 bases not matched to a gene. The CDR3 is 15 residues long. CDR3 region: CASSLSLADTGELFF. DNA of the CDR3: TGCGCCAGCAGCTTGTCACTAGCGGACACCGGGGAGCTGTTTTTT.

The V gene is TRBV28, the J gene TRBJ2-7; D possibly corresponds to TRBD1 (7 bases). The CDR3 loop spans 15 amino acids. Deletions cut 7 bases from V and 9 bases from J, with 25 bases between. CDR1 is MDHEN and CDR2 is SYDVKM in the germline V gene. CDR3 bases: TGTGCCAGCAATTCAGGAGACAGGGTATTAGCGGTGCAGTACTTC. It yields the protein CASNSGDRVLAVQYF.

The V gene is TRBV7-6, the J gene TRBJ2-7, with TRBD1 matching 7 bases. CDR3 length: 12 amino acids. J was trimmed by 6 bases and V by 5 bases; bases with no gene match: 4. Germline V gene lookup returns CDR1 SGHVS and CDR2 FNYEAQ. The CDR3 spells CASSTQGSEQYF. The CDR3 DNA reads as TGTGCCAGCAGCACACAGGGGAGCGAGCAGTACTTC.

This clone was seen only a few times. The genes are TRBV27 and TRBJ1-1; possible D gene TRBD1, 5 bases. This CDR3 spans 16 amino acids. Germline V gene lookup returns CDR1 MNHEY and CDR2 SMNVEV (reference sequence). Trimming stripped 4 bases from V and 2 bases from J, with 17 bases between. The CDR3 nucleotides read TGTGCCAGCAGTTCACCTTATACAGGTCTTAACACTGAAGCTTTCTTT. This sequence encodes CASSSPYTGLNTEAFF.

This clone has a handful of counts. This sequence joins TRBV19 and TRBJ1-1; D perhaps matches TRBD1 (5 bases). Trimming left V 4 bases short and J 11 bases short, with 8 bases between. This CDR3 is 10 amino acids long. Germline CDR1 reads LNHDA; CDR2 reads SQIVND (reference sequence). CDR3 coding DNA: TGTGCCAGTAGTACAGGGATTGCTTTCTTT. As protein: CASSTGIAFF.